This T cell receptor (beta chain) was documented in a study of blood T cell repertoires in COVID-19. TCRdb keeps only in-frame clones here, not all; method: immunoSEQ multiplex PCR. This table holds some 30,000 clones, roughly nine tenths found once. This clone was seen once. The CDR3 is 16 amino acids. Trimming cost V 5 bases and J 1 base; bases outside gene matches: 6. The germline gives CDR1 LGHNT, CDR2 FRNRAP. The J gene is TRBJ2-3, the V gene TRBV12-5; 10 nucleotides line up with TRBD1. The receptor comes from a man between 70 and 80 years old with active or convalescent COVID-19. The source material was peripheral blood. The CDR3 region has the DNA TGTGCTAGTGGTCCCGGGACAGGGGTTCGCACAGATACGCAGTATTTT. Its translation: CASGPGTGVRTDTQYF.